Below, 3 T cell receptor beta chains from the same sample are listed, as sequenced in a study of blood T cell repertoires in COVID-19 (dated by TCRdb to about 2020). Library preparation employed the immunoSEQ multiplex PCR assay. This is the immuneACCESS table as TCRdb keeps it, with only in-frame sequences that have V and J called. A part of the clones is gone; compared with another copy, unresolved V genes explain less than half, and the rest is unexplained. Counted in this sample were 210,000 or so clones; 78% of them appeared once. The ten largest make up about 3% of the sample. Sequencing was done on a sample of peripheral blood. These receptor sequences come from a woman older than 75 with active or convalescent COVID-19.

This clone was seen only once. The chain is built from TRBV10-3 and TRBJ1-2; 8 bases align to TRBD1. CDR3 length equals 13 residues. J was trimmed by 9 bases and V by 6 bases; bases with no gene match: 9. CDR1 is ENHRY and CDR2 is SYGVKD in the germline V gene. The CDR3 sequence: CAISNGQGVSYTF. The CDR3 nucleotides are TGTGCCATCAGCAATGGACAGGGTGTAAGCTACACCTTC.

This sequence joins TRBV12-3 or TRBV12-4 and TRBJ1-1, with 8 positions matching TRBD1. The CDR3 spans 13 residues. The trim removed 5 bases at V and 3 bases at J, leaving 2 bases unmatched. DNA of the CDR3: TGTGCCAGCAGTCCGACAGGGGACACTGAAGCTTTCTTT. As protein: CASSPTGDTEAFF.

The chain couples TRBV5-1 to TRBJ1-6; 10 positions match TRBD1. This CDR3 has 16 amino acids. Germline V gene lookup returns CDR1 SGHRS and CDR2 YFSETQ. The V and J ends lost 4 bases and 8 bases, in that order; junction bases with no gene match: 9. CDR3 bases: TGCGCCAGCAGCGCATGGACAGGGGGAATGGATTCACCCCTCCACTTT. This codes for CASSAWTGGMDSPLHF.